These 32 T cell receptor beta chains share one sample of origin, sequenced in a study of glioma-infiltrating T cells. Amplification of TCR alpha and beta CDR3 regions from RNA used iRepertoire nested multiplex PCR. MiXCR, applied by TCRdb to the multiplex PCR reads, yields one record per CDR3 protein. The sample lists approximately 190,000 distinct CDR3 sequences; roughly a third were seen once. Specimen: glioma tissue, nonneoplastic brain tissue, or PBMCs (not recorded which). All receptors come from a human donor with low-grade glioma or glioblastoma, undergoing nonglioma brain surgery, or in good health (not recorded which).

This clonotype was seen many times. The chain employs TRBV24-1 and TRBJ1-6; 10 positions match TRBD1. The J segment lost 3 bases and the V segment lost 3 bases, leaving 7 bases of the junction unmatched. The CDR3 sequence is 18 residues long. Per germline, CDR1 KGHDR and CDR2 SFDVKD. The CDR3 is CATSDGDRGWGYNSPLHF. Here the CDR3 DNA reads TGTGCCACCAGTGATGGGGACAGGGGCTGGGGCTATAATTCACCCCTCCACTTT.

Remarks on this clonotype: Being one base from a much bigger clone, this may be a read error. A read error is likely, as this CDR3 ends without the conserved phenylalanine or tryptophan. The chain employs TRBV19 and TRBJ1-5, with a tentative D call TRBD1 (5 bases). The CDR3 extends over 15 amino acids. Germline V lookup: CDR1 LNHDA, CDR2 SQIVND (reference sequence). V lost 5 bases and J 4 bases, leaving 15 bases between the germline ends. The CDR3 spells CASSVAGRGNQPQHL. The CDR3 DNA sequence: TGTGCCAGTAGTGTAGCAGGGAGAGGGAATCAGCCCCAGCATCTT.

This clonotype was counted at least ten times. The rearrangement uses TRBV6-2 or TRBV6-3 and TRBJ2-1; D might be TRBD2 (5 bases). The CDR3 contains 12 residues. The V gene's germline CDR1 is MNHEY and CDR2 SVGEGT. V gave up 7 bases and J gave up 6 bases, with 10 bases separating them. The CDR3 loop reads CASTIGSNEQFF. Written as DNA, the CDR3 is TGTGCCAGCACCATAGGGAGCAATGAGCAGTTCTTC.

Only a few counts were recorded for this clonotype. This chain links TRBV5-1 with TRBJ2-6; tentatively, D is TRBD1 (6 bases). The ends were cut back, 3 bases at V and 0 bases at J, with 13 bases in the middle. CDR3 length: 17 amino acids. Per germline, CDR1 SGHRS and CDR2 YFSETQ. The CDR3 coding sequence is TGCGCCAGCAGCTCGAACAGGGTAGCCTCTGGGGCCAACGTCCTGACTTTC. Amino acids: CASSSNRVASGANVLTF.

In regard to this clonotype: As the CDR3 is not closed by the conserved phenylalanine or tryptophan, this likely results from a read error. The chain recombines TRBV20-1 with TRBJ2-7, with 7 bases lining up with TRBD2. Germline assignment: CDR1 DFQATT and CDR2 SNEGSKA (reference sequence). The CDR3 spans 13 residues. The CDR3 coding sequence is TGCAGCGCCACGACGGGAGGTCCCTACGAGCAGTACATC. Amino acid sequence: CSATTGGPYEQYI.

This clonotype was recorded at least ten times. The chain recombines TRBV7-2 with TRBJ1-5; D might be TRBD1 (6 bases). The CDR3 contains 14 residues. Germline V gene data show CDR1 as SGHTA and CDR2 as FQGNSA. Trimming shortened V by 5 bases and J by 0 bases, and 8 bases separated the two germline ends. The DNA for the CDR3 is TGTGCCAGCAGCGAGGGACATAGCAATCAGCCCCAGCATTTT. Translation: CASSEGHSNQPQHF.

This clonotype was counted at least ten times. The chain employs TRBV6-2 or TRBV6-3 and TRBJ1-1; 8 nucleotides align to TRBD1. Germline V lookup: CDR1 MNHEY, CDR2 SVGEGT. The CDR3 extends over 15 amino acids. Losses at the gene ends were 6 bases for V and 7 bases for J; bases not matched to a gene: 13. CDR3 region: CASRQYGTGPFEAFF. In DNA, the CDR3 is TGTGCCAGCAGACAATACGGGACAGGCCCATTTGAAGCTTTCTTT.

At least ten counts were recorded for this clonotype. The V gene is TRBV6-2 or TRBV6-3, the J gene TRBJ2-5; D is unclear. The V gene lost 2 bases and the J gene lost 5 bases, with 12 bases spanning the gap. The V gene's germline CDR1 is MNHEY and CDR2 SVGEGT. The CDR3 extends over 14 amino acids. The CDR3 protein is CASSYGKSGETQYF. Written as DNA, the CDR3 is TGTGCCAGCAGTTACGGCAAGAGTGGGGAGACCCAGTACTTC.

This clonotype showed up many times. V usage is TRBV5-4 and J usage is TRBJ1-3, with 8 bases identical to TRBD1. The ends lost 3 bases at V and 2 bases at J; junction bases unmatched: 16. Germline CDR1 is SGHNT and CDR2 is YYREEE (reference sequence). There are 19 residues in the CDR3. This CDR3 reads CASSWGGDRQPRTGNTIYF. The CDR3, as DNA: TGTGCCAGCAGCTGGGGGGGGGACAGGCAACCGCGGACTGGAAACACCATATATTTT.

This clonotype was detected once. The J gene is TRBJ1-1, the V gene TRBV28; TRBD1 matches at 7 bases. The CDR3 is 14 amino acids. The germline V gene encodes CDR1 MDHEN and CDR2 SYDVKM. Germline trimming cut 6 bases from V and 1 base from J; bases unmatched to any gene: 5. The CDR3 here is CASRRQGKNTEAFF. CDR3 sequence (DNA): TGTGCCAGCAGAAGACAGGGAAAGAACACTGAAGCTTTCTTT.

This clonotype was counted once. This may be a read error: a much more frequent sequence differs by one nucleotide. V gene TRBV20-1 combines with J gene TRBJ2-7; a weak D match, TRBD2 (6 bases). The CDR3 has 15 amino acids. Trimming stripped 8 bases from V and 3 bases from J, with 23 bases between. Germline values: CDR1 DFQATT, CDR2 SNEGSKA (reference sequence). CDR3 sequence reads: CSSRRSAGFLYEQYF. CDR3 in DNA: TGCAGTTCTCGGCGATCCGCGGGGTTCCTCTACGAGCAGTACTTC.

Comments on this clonotype: Just one base apart from a much larger clone, this may be a read error. This chain joins TRBV20-1 and TRBJ2-7; D call uncertain. The CDR3 has 13 amino acids. Trimming removed 5 bases at V and 2 bases at J, with 13 bases between. Germline V gene sequence: CDR1 DFQATT, CDR2 SNEGSKA (reference sequence). The CDR3 DNA reads as TGCAGTGCTGAAAAAGGGTCCCCCTACGAGCAGTACTTC. It encodes CSAEKGSPYEQYF.

Comments on this clonotype: A single base separates this from a much larger clone, so it may be a read error. This sequence joins TRBV19 and TRBJ1-1, with 7 bases fitting TRBD1. CDR3 length equals 17 residues. Losses at the gene ends were 5 bases for V and 7 bases for J; bases not matched to a gene: 19. In germline, CDR1 is LNHDA, CDR2 SQIVND (reference sequence). CDR3 loop: CASSGGQASRGGFEAFF. CDR3 nucleotides: TGTGCCAGTAGTGGCGGACAGGCCAGCAGGGGAGGCTTTGAAGCTTTCTTT.

This clonotype was seen a single time. V gene TRBV5-4 combines with J gene TRBJ2-5; 8 bases align to TRBD1. The CDR3 has 15 amino acids. Trimming at V came to 3 bases and at J to 1 base, leaving 5 bases not matched to a gene. Germline loops: CDR1 SGHNT, CDR2 YYREEE (reference sequence). The CDR3, as DNA: TGTGCCAGCAGCTCCAGGACAGGGCCCCAAGAGACCCAGTACTTC. This encodes CASSSRTGPQETQYF.

This clonotype was recorded many times. V and J are TRBV27 and TRBJ1-3; no firm D call. Looked up from germline, CDR1 is MNHEY and CDR2 is SMNVEV (reference sequence). This CDR3 spans 15 amino acids. Trimming pared 2 bases from V and 2 bases from J, leaving 10 bases between. This chain's CDR3 is CASSLGEGAGNTIYF. The CDR3 DNA follows: TGTGCCAGCAGTTTAGGGGAAGGCGCTGGAAACACCATATATTTT.

This chain links TRBV4-1 with TRBJ1-1; D call uncertain. This CDR3 has 15 residues. The germline gives CDR1 MGHRA, CDR2 YSYEKL. Trimming left V 5 bases short and J 2 bases short, with 15 bases between. CDR3: CASSDFAARNTEAFF. The CDR3 DNA sequence: TGCGCCAGCAGCGACTTCGCGGCGAGAAACACTGAAGCTTTCTTT.

This clonotype was seen at least ten times. The chain employs TRBV20-1 and TRBJ2-3; the match to TRBD2 covers 8 bases. J gave up 9 bases and V 3 bases, and 8 bases lay outside the gene matches. Germline V gene lookup returns CDR1 DFQATT and CDR2 SNEGSKA (reference sequence). The length of the CDR3 is 13 residues. Written as DNA, the CDR3 is TGCAGTGCTAGTAGGACTAGCCTAGGCACGCAGTATTTT. It translates to CSASRTSLGTQYF.

The genes are TRBV5-1 and TRBJ2-7; 7 bases line up with TRBD1. V trimming: 0 bases; J trimming: 4 bases; junction bases outside the gene matches: 10. The CDR3 is 16 residues long. Looked up from germline, CDR1 is SGHRS and CDR2 is YFSETQ. The CDR3: CASSLGSTAGGYEQYF. CDR3 nucleotides: TGCGCCAGCAGCTTGGGGTCGACGGCAGGGGGTTACGAGCAGTACTTC.

Worth noting for this clonotype: This may arise from a read error, as a much more abundant clone is one base away. The V call is TRBV5-1, the J call TRBJ2-5; D might be TRBD1 (6 bases). The CDR3 runs to 16 residues. CDR1 is SGHRS, CDR2 YFSETQ, per germline. For the CDR3, the DNA is TGCGCCAGCAGCTTGATAGGGGGTGGCTTTCAAGAGGCCCAGTACTTC. Residues: CASSLIGGGFQEAQYF.

About this clonotype: Germline and junction disagree at one end, which may indicate a read error. V usage is TRBV11-1 and J usage is TRBJ2-7; no clear D. The germline gives CDR1 SGHAT, CDR2 FQDESV (reference sequence). The CDR3 is 14 residues long. CDR3 sequence (DNA): TGTGCCAGCAGCTTACTTGGCAGCTCCGACGAGCAGTACTTC. Translation: CASSLLGSSDEQYF.

This clonotype showed up just once. CDR3 residues: CASSYRDTIYF. The CDR3 DNA follows: TGTGCCAGCAGTTACAGGGACACCATATATTTT. V is TRBV6-9 and J is TRBJ1-3, with D maybe TRBD1 (5 bases). CDR1 is MNHGY and CDR2 is SVAAGI in the germline V gene. Between the trimmed V and J ends, which lost 3 bases and 8 bases, there was a span of 5 bases. The CDR3 sequence is 11 residues long.

A few counts support this clonotype. The V gene is TRBV11-3, the J gene TRBJ2-1, with a possible D match to TRBD2 (5 bases). V was cut by 0 bases and J by 0 bases, with 15 bases left in between. The CDR3 totals 18 residues. Germline V CDR1 and CDR2: SGHNT, YENEEA. CDR3 residues: CASSLDQGGSSSYNEQFF. CDR3 in DNA: TGTGCCAGCAGCTTAGATCAAGGCGGGTCTAGCTCCTACAATGAGCAGTTCTTC.

Turning to this clonotype: At one boundary the junction diverges from the germline segment, which might be a read error. The CDR3, as DNA: TGTGCCACCAGTGACGGCAGGGGAAACAGGGCTGGGGCCAACGTCCTGAATTTC. It codes for CATSDGRGNRAGANVLNF. The rearrangement joins TRBV24-1 to TRBJ2-6; D possibly corresponds to TRBD1 (6 bases). The CDR3 loop spans 18 amino acids. Per the germline V gene, CDR1 is KGHDR and CDR2 is SFDVKD.

The J gene is TRBJ2-7, the V gene TRBV9, with 7 bases lining up with TRBD2. The CDR3 runs to 13 residues. Looked up from germline, CDR1 is SGDLS and CDR2 is YYNGEE. The V segment lost 3 bases and the J segment 6 bases; nucleotides outside the gene matches: 6. The CDR3 reads CASSDGLVSEQYF. CDR3 in DNA: TGTGCCAGCAGCGACGGACTAGTTTCCGAGCAGTACTTC.

This clonotype was detected many times. The chain employs TRBV7-6 and TRBJ2-2, with TRBD2 matching over 7 bases. The V and J ends lost 1 base and 0 bases, in that order; junction bases with no gene match: 2. Germline V lookup: CDR1 SGHVS, CDR2 FNYEAQ. This CDR3 region has 16 residues. The CDR3: CASSLGSGPNTGELFF. The CDR3 DNA is TGTGCCAGCAGCTTAGGTAGCGGGCCGAACACCGGGGAGCTGTTTTTT.

This clonotype was found many times. CDR3 in DNA: TGTGCCAGCAGCGCCCAGGGTACTGGTAATGAAAAACTGTTTTTT. Its translation: CASSAQGTGNEKLFF. The chain links TRBV7-3 to TRBJ1-4; D might be TRBD1 (5 bases). Germline V gene lookup returns CDR1 SGHTA and CDR2 FQGTGA. V lost 5 bases and J lost 4, with 14 bases in between. The CDR3 runs 15 residues.

In this sample, this clonotype turned up many times. The rearrangement uses TRBV6-6 and TRBJ2-1; D is uncertain. The ends were cut back, 0 bases at V and 8 bases at J, with 17 bases in the middle. Germline V gene sequence: CDR1 MNHNY, CDR2 SVGAGI (reference sequence). The CDR3 has 16 amino acids. Written as DNA, the CDR3 is TGTGCCAGCAGTTACTCTGGTGGGTCCTACTCGGATGAGCAGTTCTTC. It translates to CASSYSGGSYSDEQFF.

The chain couples TRBV20-1 to TRBJ2-7; 8 positions agree with TRBD2. This CDR3 comprises 15 residues. The junction had 16 bases not matched to a gene; V was cut back by 5 bases and J by 7 bases. Germline V gene sequence: CDR1 DFQATT, CDR2 SNEGSKA (reference sequence). The CDR3 sequence is CSAPGLEGGRREQYF. The CDR3, as DNA: TGCAGTGCTCCGGGACTAGAGGGGGGGCGTCGGGAGCAGTACTTC.

This chain links TRBV28 with TRBJ2-5; 9 nucleotides line up with TRBD1. Unmatched junction bases numbered 8, after V lost 5 bases and J lost 4 bases. The CDR3 runs 15 residues. CDR1 and CDR2 (germline): MDHEN, SYDVKM. The CDR3 sequence: CASSTSIQGAETQYF. CDR3 in DNA: TGTGCCAGCAGTACATCTATACAGGGGGCAGAGACCCAGTACTTC.

Worth noting for this clonotype: At one end, the junction sequence differs from germline, possibly due to a read error. V is TRBV4-1 and J is TRBJ2-4; maybe TRBD2 (6 bases). This CDR3 is 15 amino acids long. Germline V lookup: CDR1 MGHRA, CDR2 YSYEKL. The CDR3 here is CASRQDPGRGNIQYF. CDR3 nucleotides: TGCGCCAGCAGGCAAGATCCCGGGAGAGGAAACATTCAGTACTTC.

This clonotype was seen more than once but under ten times. The J gene is TRBJ2-7, the V gene TRBV29-1; 10 nucleotides match TRBD2. Trimming at V came to 5 bases and at J to 8 bases, leaving 12 bases not matched to a gene. This CDR3 contains 14 residues. Germline V gives CDR1 SQVTM, CDR2 ANQGSEA. CDR3: CSVRKAGGPSQQYF. The CDR3 nucleotides are TGCAGCGTTAGAAAAGCGGGAGGGCCTAGCCAGCAGTACTTC.

As concerns this clonotype: Since a much larger clone is just one base distant, this may be a read error. This chain connects TRBV28 to TRBJ2-5, with D tentatively TRBD1 or TRBD2 (6 bases each). Germline V gene sequence: CDR1 MDHEN, CDR2 SYDVKM. The V gene lost 7 bases and the J gene lost 7 bases, with 31 bases spanning the gap. This CDR3 comprises 18 residues. The CDR3, as DNA: TGTGCCAGCACGTCCGCGCCCCGACCGGGGGCGCTCGCCGTGACCCAGTACTTC. Translating it yields CASTSAPRPGALAVTQYF.